The 26 T cell receptor beta chains presented below share a single source sample, sequenced in a study of blood T cells in healthy people across ages (dated by TCRdb to the mid-2010s). The library was prepared using 5' RACE. These reads were obtained on an Illumina HiSeq 2500. A second 7 to 11 cycle PCR used a sample-barcoded 5' primer and a J-beta primer mix. The public reads were quality trimmed at Q25 with fastp and then assembled into clones with MiXCR by TCRdb, keeping productive beta chains. Identical CDR3 proteins give one entry, which carries the most common genes and DNA. The sample has just under 900,000 distinct CDR3 sequences on record, 29% of them singletons. Jointly, the top ten make up 17% of the sample. The material sequenced was blood. All receptors derive from a woman aged 80 or over in good health.

Worth noting for this clonotype: At one boundary the junction diverges from the germline segment, which might be a read error. The V and J genes are TRBV15 and TRBJ2-2; the match to TRBD2 covers 13 bases. CDR3 size: 17 residues. Germline CDR1 reads LNHNV; CDR2 reads YYDKDF (reference sequence). The CDR3 loop is CATSKGTSGASTGERFF. In DNA form, the CDR3 reads TGTGCCACCAGCAAGGGGACTAGCGGGGCGAGCACCGGGGAGCGGTTTTTT.

The table lists this clonotype with a few counts. This sequence joins TRBV4-2 and TRBJ1-1, with a weak D call TRBD1 (5 bases). V gave up 1 base and J gave up 0 bases, with 12 bases separating them. Germline lookup yields CDR1 LGHNA and CDR2 YNFKEQ. The CDR3 is 16 residues long. The CDR3 loop is CASSQAGEGLNTEAFF. CDR3 in DNA: TGTGCCAGCAGCCAAGCCGGCGAGGGGCTGAACACTGAAGCTTTCTTT.

Details on this clonotype: A read error may be the cause here, since a much bigger clone is one base away. The V gene is TRBV6-2 or TRBV6-3, the J gene TRBJ2-7; 9 bases align to TRBD2. In germline, CDR1 is MNHEY, CDR2 SVGEGT. The ends lost 2 bases at V and 7 bases at J; junction bases unmatched: 18. The CDR3 has 18 residues. CDR3 sequence (DNA): TGTGCCAGCAGTTACGGGCGGGGGGGCGTTTTTCTATACAATGAGCAGTACTTC. Residues: CASSYGRGGVFLYNEQYF.

This clonotype was observed a few times. A much larger clone is a single base away; this may be a read error. The chain links TRBV6-2 or TRBV6-3 to TRBJ2-1; 7 nucleotides agree with TRBD2. The V segment lost 0 bases and the J segment 13 bases; nucleotides outside the gene matches: 18. CDR3 length equals 17 residues. Per the germline V gene, CDR1 is MNHEY and CDR2 is SVGEGT. CDR3 amino acids: CASSYSIAGEFEETQFF. CDR3 coding DNA: TGTGCCAGCAGTTACTCGATCGCGGGAGAGTTTGAAGAGACCCAGTTCTTC.

On this clonotype: Mismatch with germline at one junction end may stem from a read error. V is TRBV11-3 and J is TRBJ2-1; 12 bases match TRBD2. This CDR3 is 15 amino acids long. CDR1 and CDR2 (germline): SGHNT, YENEEA. Here the CDR3 reads CASSPTSGGYNKQFF. As DNA, the CDR3 is TGTGCCAGCAGCCCAACTAGCGGGGGGTACAATAAGCAGTTCTTC.

The chain has TRBV7-2 and TRBJ1-3, with D hard to call. The CDR3 totals 15 residues. Per germline, CDR1 SGHTA and CDR2 FQGNSA. Trimming took off 5 bases at V and 0 bases at J, with 11 bases between the two ends. CDR3 nucleotides: TGTGCCAGCAGCAGCAGCATGTTCTCTGGAAACACCATATATTTT. It yields the protein CASSSSMFSGNTIYF.

As regards this clonotype: A clone one base away is much larger, so this may be a read error. V usage is TRBV12-3 or TRBV12-4 and J usage is TRBJ1-5; D is ambiguous. The CDR3 runs 14 residues. V dropped 3 bases and J dropped 3 bases, with 9 bases sitting between them. CDR3 DNA sequence: TGTGCCAGCAGTTTCATGCGGGACAATCAGCCCCAGCATTTT. Translating gives CASSFMRDNQPQHF.

This clonotype was recorded at least ten times. V gene TRBV20-1 combines with J gene TRBJ2-6; D ambiguous. This CDR3 is 16 amino acids long. V lost 0 bases and J 4 bases, leaving 13 bases between the germline ends. Germline V gene sequence: CDR1 DFQATT, CDR2 SNEGSKA (reference sequence). CDR3 DNA sequence: TGCAGTGCTAGAGACTCCCGTGCCGCGGGGGCCAACGTCCTGACTTTC. Its protein is CSARDSRAAGANVLTF.

This clonotype has a count of ten or more. This rearrangement joins TRBV20-1 to TRBJ2-1; tentative D call: TRBD2 (6 bases). This CDR3 region has 15 residues. The germline V and J ends were trimmed by 3 bases and 12 bases, with 24 bases remaining between them. CDR1 and CDR2 (germline): DFQATT, SNEGSKA (reference sequence). This CDR3 reads CSARGGRMVGPVQFF. The CDR3 DNA is TGCAGTGCTAGGGGAGGCCGTATGGTAGGACCGGTGCAGTTCTTC.

This clonotype was recorded many times. The gene calls are TRBV5-4 and TRBJ2-7; D might be TRBD1 or TRBD2, each matching 5 bases. Germline values: CDR1 SGHNT, CDR2 YYREEE (reference sequence). This CDR3 has 16 amino acids. The V gene lost 4 bases and the J gene lost 0 bases, with 17 bases spanning the gap. This chain's CDR3 is CASSPGTSLSSYEQYF. Here the CDR3 DNA reads TGTGCCAGCAGCCCCGGGACCTCTTTAAGCTCCTACGAGCAGTACTTC.

The V gene is TRBV20-1, the J gene TRBJ2-5; a weak D match, TRBD1 (5 bases). V gave up 5 bases and J gave up 2 bases, with 9 bases separating them. The length of the CDR3 is 12 residues. Looked up from germline, CDR1 is DFQATT and CDR2 is SNEGSKA (reference sequence). CDR3 in amino acids: CSAWTPQETQYF. The CDR3 DNA reads TGCAGTGCTTGGACACCTCAAGAGACCCAGTACTTC.

The chain links TRBV9 to TRBJ1-6; possible D gene TRBD1, 5 bases. V shed 1 base and J shed 10 bases, with 15 bases lying between them. This CDR3 is built from 15 residues. Per germline, CDR1 SGDLS and CDR2 YYNGEE. The CDR3 is CASSVLGDPSSPLHF. CDR3 in DNA: TGTGCCAGCAGCGTACTGGGGGACCCTTCGTCACCCCTCCACTTT. Variable domain in full (rest from reference TRBV9 and TRBJ1-6): DSGVTQTPKHLITATGQRVTLRCSPRSGDLSVYWYQQSLDQGLQFLIQYYNGEERAKGNILERFSAQQFPDLHSELNLSSLELGDSALYFCASSVLGDPSSPLHFGNGTRLTVT.

The table lists this clonotype with many counts. The genes are TRBV24-1 and TRBJ2-3; D is possibly TRBD2 (7 bases). Germline CDR1 reads KGHDR; CDR2 reads SFDVKD. V dropped 1 base and J dropped 0 bases, with 16 bases sitting between them. The CDR3 totals 18 residues. The CDR3 here is CATSDLGRGALSTDTQYF. As DNA, the CDR3 is TGTGCCACCAGTGATTTAGGTCGGGGGGCGCTCAGCACAGATACGCAGTATTTT.

This clonotype was seen at least ten times. A much larger clonotype is one base distant, so this may be a read error. CDR3 in amino acids: CASSLRCAGGLDEQFF. Here the CDR3 DNA reads TGTGCCAGCAGCTTAAGGTGTGCGGGGGGGCTTGATGAGCAGTTCTTC. V gene TRBV11-3 combines with J gene TRBJ2-1; 9 bases are a match to TRBD2. The CDR3 runs to 16 residues. V lost 2 bases and J lost 8; bases outside the gene matches: 10. The germline gives CDR1 SGHNT, CDR2 YENEEA.

Points on this clonotype: A read error may account for a junction end that differs from germline. The rearrangement joins TRBV20-1 to TRBJ2-7, with 11 bases that match TRBD2. Looked up from germline, CDR1 is DFQATT and CDR2 is SNEGSKA (reference sequence). The CDR3 sequence is 13 residues long. Written as DNA, the CDR3 is TGCAGTGCGAGAGCCGGGACTAGCGGTGTTCCGTACTTC. It translates to CSARAGTSGVPYF.

This clonotype was seen ten or more times. This chain links TRBV29-1 with TRBJ2-3; D uncertain. The CDR3 totals 12 residues. Germline V gene sequence: CDR1 SQVTM, CDR2 ANQGSEA. The CDR3 DNA sequence: TGCAGTGGCGACGGAAGCACAGATACGCAGTATTTT. It codes for CSGDGSTDTQYF.

In its sample, this clonotype was seen many times. The V and J genes are TRBV12-3 or TRBV12-4 and TRBJ2-1, with 9 bases matching TRBD1. The CDR3 contains 14 residues. Unmatched junction bases numbered 6, after V lost 4 bases and J lost 8 bases. The CDR3 region is CASSSRTGEHEQFF. The CDR3 bases are TGTGCCAGCAGTTCCCGGACAGGGGAACATGAGCAGTTCTTC.

V is TRBV4-1 and J is TRBJ2-3; 12 bases agree with TRBD2. This CDR3 comprises 18 residues. Germline CDR1 MGHRA, CDR2 YSYEKL. V lost 5 bases, J lost 5 bases, and 14 bases stayed unmatched. The CDR3: CASSIRTSGDPSEDTQYF. The DNA for the CDR3 is TGCGCCAGCAGCATCCGGACTAGCGGGGACCCCTCGGAAGATACGCAGTATTTT.

This clonotype came up many times. CDR3 loop: CASSPSGGRDIQYF. The CDR3 DNA sequence: TGTGCCAGCAGTCCCAGCGGGGGGAGGGACATTCAGTACTTC. The J gene is TRBJ2-4, the V gene TRBV12-3 or TRBV12-4, with 9 bases matching TRBD2. J gave up 8 bases and V 5 bases, and 7 bases lay outside the gene matches. There are 14 residues in the CDR3.

Judged by abundance, this clonotype is medium-sized. The rearrangement joins TRBV7-2 to TRBJ2-3, with 9 nucleotides matching TRBD2. The trim removed 0 bases at V and 11 bases at J, leaving 3 bases unmatched. CDR1 is SGHTA, CDR2 FQGNSA, per germline. This CDR3 has 13 amino acids. Here the CDR3 DNA reads TGTGCCAGCAGCTTAGCGGCGCGGGGGGGGCAGTATTTT. It yields the protein CASSLAARGGQYF.

The chain has TRBV5-1 and TRBJ2-5; no clear D gene. V lost 4 bases, J lost 5 bases, and 12 bases lay in between. CDR1 SGHRS and CDR2 YFSETQ come from the germline V gene. This CDR3 has 13 amino acids. CDR3 bases: TGCGCCAGCAGCATGAATCCAGCGGAGACCCAGTACTTC. Protein sequence: CASSMNPAETQYF. Full variable domain (missing parts from reference TRBV5-1 and TRBJ2-5): KAGVTQTPRYLIKTRGQQVTLSCSPISGHRSVSWYQQTPGQGLQFLFEYFSETQRNKGNFPGRFSGRQFSNSRSEMNVSTLELGDSALYLCASSMNPAETQYFGPGTRLLVL.

This clonotype occurred many times. The chain joins TRBV20-1 to TRBJ2-3; 10 positions match TRBD2. Germline V CDR1 and CDR2: DFQATT, SNEGSKA (reference sequence). CDR3 length: 13 amino acids. Trimming at V came to 3 bases and at J to 6 bases, leaving 3 bases not matched to a gene. The CDR3 DNA is TGCAGTGCTAGTAGCGGGGGGCTCGATACGCAGTATTTT. It yields the protein CSASSGGLDTQYF.

This clonotype was detected many times. The J gene is TRBJ2-3, the V gene TRBV9; no clear D. The CDR3 is 15 amino acids. V gave up 0 bases and J gave up 0 bases, with 8 bases separating them. The germline gives CDR1 SGDLS, CDR2 YYNGEE. CDR3 region: CASSVGTFSTDTQYF. CDR3 DNA: TGTGCCAGCAGCGTAGGTACCTTCAGCACAGATACGCAGTATTTT.

J is TRBJ2-3 and V is TRBV7-2, with 10 bases fitting TRBD1. Looked up from germline, CDR1 is SGHTA and CDR2 is FQGNSA. V gave up 1 base and J gave up 6 bases; unmatched junction bases: 7. This CDR3 is 16 amino acids long. The CDR3 loop is CASSLDPGQGRDTQYF. The DNA for the CDR3 is TGTGCCAGCAGCTTAGATCCGGGACAGGGGAGGGATACGCAGTATTTT.

This clonotype was seen more than once but under ten times. V usage is TRBV7-2 and J usage is TRBJ2-1; D uncertain. The J call may be wrong; the DNA end is better matched by TRBJ2-7. Germline CDR1 and CDR2: SGHTA and FQGNSA. The CDR3 has 15 amino acids. The CDR3 protein is CASSFSPTSYNEQYF. The DNA of the CDR3 is TGTGCCAGCAGCTTTTCACCTACCTCCTACAATGAGCAGTACTTC.

In this sample, this clonotype turned up many times. The chain employs TRBV5-5 and TRBJ2-1; unclear D gene. This CDR3 has 15 amino acids. Deletions cut 6 bases from V and 3 bases from J, with 16 bases between. CDR1 and CDR2 from the germline V gene are SGHKS and YYEKEE (reference sequence). This CDR3 is CASTATLANYNEQFF. In nucleotides, the CDR3 is TGTGCCAGCACCGCAACACTGGCTAACTACAATGAGCAGTTCTTC.